Listed below are T cell receptor beta chains from one sample, sequenced in a study of regulatory T cells in long-lasting Graves disease. Each CDR3 protein is one row after TCRdb ran MiXCR on the multiplex PCR reads. The sample contains about 310,000 distinct CDR3 sequences, under 25% of which appear only once. The sample consisted of peripheral blood mononuclear cells (PBMCs), taken when the disease was refractory, from a patient treated with antithyroid drugs. These receptors all come from a female donor with Graves disease. Each CDR3 is given without its conserved first and last residue.

TRBV28,TRBJ2-5,ASSPETGVDVHGRETQY
TRBV10-3,TRBJ2-7,AISEQDVYEQY
TRBV27,TRBJ2-6,ASAKGTGPSGANVLT
TRBV6-9,TRBJ2-7,ASSYSPLAGGRYEQY
TRBV7-9,TRBJ1-1,ASSLAYNTEAF
TRBV9,TRBJ2-1,ASSVVGAGGSYNEQF
TRBV7-6,TRBJ1-1,ASRSNNEAF
TRBV28,TRBJ2-7,ASRFRWKRRGDEQY
TRBV6-2/TRBV6-3,TRBJ2-2,ASRPLAFLDGELS
TRBV6-5,TRBJ1-5,ASSSIQVIGYDQPQH
TRBV7-2,TRBJ1-5,ASSLGFSQPQH
TRBV10-3,TRBJ1-3,AISTQGGGNTIY
TRBV9,TRBJ1-5,ASSKGDNQPQH
TRBV19,TRBJ2-2,ASRSGTNTGELF
TRBV15,TRBJ2-1,ATSTVSGGTNEQF
TRBV30,TRBJ1-2,AWAGTESYGYT
TRBV12-3/TRBV12-4,TRBJ2-5,ASSRDVQETQY
TRBV19,TRBJ1-5,ASSEAGVGDQPQH
TRBV6-1,TRBJ2-7,ASSGDNRGYYEQY
TRBV12-3/TRBV12-4,TRBJ1-3,ASKIGPINTGNTIY
TRBV28,TRBJ2-5,ASSSGTSGRRETQY
TRBV19,TRBJ1-2,ASSISRPRGYT
TRBV20-1,TRBJ1-6,SARGIVQGTNSPLH
TRBV30,TRBJ1-2,AWSGGQGRYVYGYT
TRBV18,TRBJ2-2,ASSPLGLNTGELF
TRBV6-1,TRBJ2-7,ASSKDAPGQAYEQY
TRBV6-1,TRBJ2-1,ASSELAGGGSEQF
TRBV9,TRBJ2-3,ASSVGLGDTDTQY
TRBV5-1,TRBJ2-7,ASSLAPAGFSEVAHEQY
TRBV13,TRBJ2-1,ASSFIAGVNEQF
TRBV25-1,TRBJ2-5,ASSVSPSGQETQY
TRBV5-5,TRBJ1-4,ASSFGTVINEKLF
TRBV9,TRBJ2-1,ASSVVGRLAGEGSYNEQF
TRBV4-1,TRBJ2-5,ASSQETLGGEETQY